This T cell receptor (beta chain) was found in a study of CXCR3-negative and CXCR3-positive naive CD8 T cells. General study findings and limits: Comparison of naive CXCR3-negative and CXCR3-positive cells revealed similar TRBV-TRBJ usage, while memory cells differed.

The study made its TRB cDNA libraries by 5' RACE, adding UMI labels. TCRdb derives one entry per CDR3 protein from the 5' RACE reads, leaving out DNA. This table holds 70,000 to 95,000 distinct CDR3 sequences. Looked up from germline, CDR1 is SGHRS and CDR2 is YFSETQ. The CDR3 runs to 14 residues. On this clonotype: Antigen: not known.

Subsets of CD8+ T cells were each sorted in triplicate at 300,000 or so cells apiece. Naive CD8+ T cells showed CD45RO-CCR7+CD27+CD95-. The material sequenced was naive CXCR3- CD8+ T cells from blood. This sample's subset: CD45RO-CCR7+CD27+CD95- naive CD8+ T cells lacking CXCR3 (TNR3-). The rearrangement joins TRBV5-1 to TRBJ1-1; TCRdb outputs TRBD1, but without DNA this stays unchecked. This receptor was obtained from a human donor in good health. Some clones in this sample may be carry-over from other donors' samples. The CDR3 spells CASSLGGGPVEAFF.